In this sample, the clone carrying this T cell receptor (beta chain) turned up a few times. The target antigen is unknown. CDR1 and CDR2 from the germline V gene are SEHNR and FQNEAQ (reference sequence). This CDR3 is 12 amino acids long. The ends were cut back, 10 bases at V and 6 bases at J, with 12 bases in the middle. These data are taken from a study of cytomegalovirus exposure and HLA in healthy donors. General study results and limits: Specificity of a few CMV-associated chains for CMV antigens was verified in vitro. Associated with cytomegalovirus, according to the listing, were around 170 TCR beta chains. Sequencing probably produced one cluster of sequence variants that were highly shared. Later on, a genetic analysis was performed. It linked a missense variant in DCLRE1C with V- and J-gene trimming of TCR beta.

The primer mix had 60 Vbeta and 13 Jbeta primers. Sequencing used immunoSEQ multiplex PCR; TCRdb keeps in-frame clones, though not all of them. Seen here are 150,000 to 200,000 clones, approximately 80% observed once, and the top ten hold 0.85% to 1.4%. The rearrangement joins TRBV7-9 to TRBJ1-4; possibly TRBD1 for D (5 bases). This clonotype originated in a woman aged 40 to 50 in good health and CMV-seronegative. Sequencing was performed on PBMCs. CDR3 in amino acids: CATSGGDEKLFF. The DNA for the CDR3 is TGTGCCACCTCCGGGGGAGATGAAAAACTGTTTTTT.